A selection of T cell receptor beta chains follows, all from one sample in a study of identical twins. A single record per CDR3 protein comes from TCRdb applying MiXCR to the 5' RACE reads. The sample records a few hundred thousand distinct CDR3 sequences, around 15% being singletons. The same specimen was also included in a second study, on yellow fever vaccine responses in identical twins.

The source material was CD4+ T cells sorted from blood. These receptors were taken from a woman younger than 35 in good health. CDR3s include the opening cysteine and the closing phenylalanine or tryptophan. A D gene is named only where the DNA matches it firmly. Size tells how often a clone was seen (once, few, many) or the class of an expanded clone, and some rows leave it out.

>TRBJ1-1|TRBV29-1|.|few
CSVDGGVMNTEAFF
TGCAGCGTTGATGGGGGAGTTATGAACACTGAAGCTTTCTTT
>TRBJ2-5|TRBV5-4|.|.
CASSSSPGAIQETQYF
TGTGCCAGCAGCTCGTCACCAGGGGCGATTCAAGAGACCCAGTACTTC
>TRBJ2-1|TRBV24-1|TRBD1|.
CATSLGGTGGDGQFF
TGTGCCACCAGTCTTGGAGGCACAGGGGGTGACGGGCAGTTCTTC
>TRBJ2-7|TRBV12-3/TRBV12-4|.|.
CASRMGPYEQYF
TGTGCCAGCAGAATGGGACCCTACGAGCAGTACTTC
>TRBJ2-1|TRBV28|TRBD2|few
CASTRAGVSSNEQFF
TGTGCCAGCACTCGAGCGGGAGTGTCATCCAATGAGCAGTTCTTC
>TRBJ2-5|TRBV5-1|.|many
CASSLGAETQYF
TGTGCCAGCAGTTTAGGGGCGGAGACCCAGTACTTC
>TRBJ2-7|TRBV7-9|.|few
CASSLAAGLAREQYF
TGTGCCAGCAGCTTAGCGGCAGGGCTTGCTCGGGAGCAGTACTTC
>TRBJ2-5|TRBV11-2|.|few
CASSGSRGAEETQYF
TGTGCCAGCAGCGGTTCCAGGGGGGCCGAAGAGACCCAGTACTTC
>TRBJ2-1|TRBV12-3/TRBV12-4|.|few
CASSFSRVGYNEQFF
TGTGCCAGCAGTTTTTCCCGGGTAGGCTACAATGAGCAGTTCTTC
>TRBJ2-2|TRBV5-1|.|.
CASSLRGEGTGELFF
TGCGCCAGCAGCTTGCGGGGCGAGGGCACCGGGGAGCTGTTTTTT
>TRBJ1-1|TRBV12-3/TRBV12-4|TRBD1|few
CASTLGQGARPEAFF
TGTGCCAGCACACTTGGACAGGGGGCGCGCCCTGAAGCTTTCTTT
>TRBJ2-7|TRBV28|.|.
CASGSSYEQYF
TGTGCCAGCGGGAGCTCCTACGAGCAGTACTTC
>TRBJ2-7|TRBV2|TRBD2|.
CASRQGGVAGDYEQYF
TGTGCCAGCAGGCAGGGGGGGGTAGCGGGAGACTACGAGCAGTACTTC
>TRBJ2-7|TRBV24-1|TRBD1|few
CATSETGTGNYEQYF
TGTGCCACCAGTGAGACCGGGACAGGGAACTACGAGCAGTACTTC